What follows are 30 T cell receptor beta chains derived from one specimen sequenced in a study of T cells in Graves' hyperthyroidism and ophthalmopathy. What was amplified from RNA transcripts were TCR beta CDR3 regions. An initial round of RT-PCR targeting the TCR CDR3 relied on the HTBI primer set. TCRdb independently ran MiXCR on the multiplex PCR reads; one entry per CDR3 protein. Of approximately 640,000 distinct CDR3 sequences in the sample, around a sixth are singletons; the top ten hold about 16%. Source material: blood. Receptors were obtained from a man aged 45 to 65 with Graves' hyperthyroidism.

In this sample, this clonotype turned up many times. CDR3 bases: TGTGCCAGCAGGGGGACTAGCGGGAGCGGGACCGGGGAGCTGTTTTTT. Residues: CASRGTSGSGTGELFF. This chain links TRBV6-1 with TRBJ2-2; 14 bases match TRBD2. Germline loops: CDR1 MNHNS, CDR2 SASEGT. This CDR3 is 16 amino acids long. Trimming took 6 bases from V and 5 from J; bases not matched to a gene: 5.

This clonotype was recorded a few times. The chain has TRBV24-1 and TRBJ2-1; 7 nucleotides align to TRBD2. Germline CDR1 is KGHDR and CDR2 is SFDVKD. This CDR3 comprises 15 residues. The trim removed 6 bases at V and 8 bases at J, leaving 12 bases unmatched. CDR3 sequence: CATSRRREESYEQFF. The CDR3 coding sequence is TGTGCCACCAGTCGTAGACGGGAGGAATCCTATGAGCAGTTCTTC.

In this sample, this clonotype turned up a few times. Since a much larger clone is just one base distant, this may be a read error. As DNA, the CDR3 is TGTGCCAGCACCCAAAGCTTACTAGAGCCCCAGTACTTC. Its protein is CASTQSLLEPQYF. V and J are TRBV2 and TRBJ2-5, with a weak D call TRBD2 (5 bases). The germline V gene has CDR1 SNHLY and CDR2 FYNNEI. This CDR3 has 13 amino acids.

The gene calls are TRBV27 and TRBJ2-1, with D tentatively TRBD1 (5 bases). The CDR3 totals 12 residues. Germline V gene sequence: CDR1 MNHEY, CDR2 SMNVEV (reference sequence). V was pared by 7 bases and J by 9 bases, with 13 bases between. The CDR3 region has the DNA TGTGCCAGCATGGGTCAGGGCCCTGAGCAGTTCTTC. Protein sequence: CASMGQGPEQFF.

This clonotype was seen a few times. V usage is TRBV29-1 and J usage is TRBJ2-5, with 9 positions matching TRBD2. V dropped 6 bases and J dropped 1; count of bases not matched to a gene: 9. This CDR3 has 15 residues. The germline gives CDR1 SQVTM, CDR2 ANQGSEA. CDR3 nucleotides: TGCAGCGTCGGATCGACTAGCGGAGTCCAAGAGACCCAGTACTTC. Translated: CSVGSTSGVQETQYF.

This clonotype appeared many times. This chain joins TRBV11-3 and TRBJ2-3; TRBD2 agrees at 12 bases. This CDR3 is built from 16 residues. The germline CDR1 and CDR2 sequences are SGHNT and YENEEA. Unmatched junction bases numbered 0, after V lost 2 bases and J lost 0 bases. CDR3 DNA sequence: TGTGCCAGCAGCTTAACTAGCGGGGGGAGCACAGATACGCAGTATTTT. Protein: CASSLTSGGSTDTQYF.

In this sample, this clonotype turned up many times. The chain has TRBV7-3 and TRBJ2-7; 7 nucleotides line up with TRBD1. Germline CDR1 SGHTA, CDR2 FQGTGA. CDR3 length: 16 residues. Losses at the gene ends were 5 bases for V and 3 bases for J; bases not matched to a gene: 13. The CDR3 sequence is CASSHPGRGHIYEQYF. The CDR3 DNA sequence: TGTGCCAGCAGCCACCCGGGTAGGGGGCATATCTACGAGCAGTACTTC.

This clonotype was counted ten times or more. The gene calls are TRBV6-1 and TRBJ1-4; the D is unclear. In germline, CDR1 is MNHNS, CDR2 SASEGT. Trimming pared 9 bases from V and 5 bases from J, leaving 13 bases between. This CDR3 comprises 13 residues. CDR3 amino acids: CASETSQNEKLFF. The CDR3 DNA follows: TGTGCCAGTGAGACCTCCCAAAATGAAAAACTGTTTTTT.

This clonotype was counted at least ten times. The genes are TRBV5-1 and TRBJ2-7; the match to TRBD1 covers 9 bases. This CDR3 region has 14 residues. Per the germline V gene, CDR1 is SGHRS and CDR2 is YFSETQ. J gave up 5 bases and V 4 bases, and 7 bases lay outside the gene matches. CDR3 loop: CASSGGQGIHEQYF. Written as DNA, the CDR3 is TGCGCCAGCAGCGGAGGACAGGGGATCCACGAGCAGTACTTC.

In this sample, this clonotype turned up many times. The rearrangement joins TRBV10-2 to TRBJ1-1; D may be TRBD1 (5 bases). This CDR3 spans 13 amino acids. CDR1 is WSHSY, CDR2 SAAADI, per germline. V gave up 3 bases and J gave up 5 bases, with 10 bases separating them. In nucleotides, the CDR3 is TGCGCCAGCAGTGACGACAGTGTTACTGAAGCTTTCTTT. The encoded protein is CASSDDSVTEAFF.

This clonotype was seen repeatedly, ten times or more. The chain uses TRBV24-1 and TRBJ2-1; 7 bases agree with TRBD1. V was clipped by 5 bases and J by 2 bases; unmatched bases: 8. CDR1 KGHDR and CDR2 SFDVKD come from the germline V gene. The CDR3 spans 16 residues. The CDR3 is CATSGFGTDTYNEQFF. CDR3 nucleotides: TGTGCCACCAGTGGCTTCGGGACAGATACCTACAATGAGCAGTTCTTC.

This clonotype was observed at least ten times. This chain joins TRBV28 and TRBJ1-5, with 10 bases matching TRBD1. Per the germline V gene, CDR1 is MDHEN and CDR2 is SYDVKM. V shed 5 bases, J shed 2 bases, and the junction held 9 bases outside the gene matches. This CDR3 spans 17 amino acids. CDR3 in amino acids: CASSGTGESERNQPQHF. The CDR3 DNA sequence: TGTGCCAGCAGTGGGACAGGGGAATCGGAGCGCAATCAGCCCCAGCATTTT. Full variable domain (remainder filled in from reference TRBV28 and TRBJ1-5): DVKVTQSSRYLVKRTGEKVFLECVQDMDHENMFWYRQDPGLGLRLIYFSYDVKMKEKGDIPEGYSVSREKKERFSLILESASTNQTSMYLCASSGTGESERNQPQHFGDGTRLSIL.

J is TRBJ2-3 and V is TRBV28, with TRBD2 matching over 10 bases. Trimming cost V 2 bases and J 1 base; bases outside gene matches: 6. The CDR3 is 17 amino acids. Germline V lookup: CDR1 MDHEN, CDR2 SYDVKM. The CDR3 is CASSLSGTSGGTDTQYF. The CDR3 nucleotides read TGTGCCAGCAGTTTAAGCGGTACTAGCGGGGGCACAGATACGCAGTATTTT.

This chain links TRBV20-1 with TRBJ2-7, with TRBD2 identical over 12 bases. The CDR3 extends over 17 amino acids. Germline lookup yields CDR1 DFQATT and CDR2 SNEGSKA (reference sequence). The trim removed 3 bases at V and 0 bases at J, leaving 9 bases unmatched. The CDR3: CSARGTSGPLSSYEQYF. The CDR3 DNA follows: TGCAGTGCTAGGGGGACTAGCGGGCCTTTGAGCTCCTACGAGCAGTACTTC.

To note about this clonotype: This could be a read error, since a much larger clone is one nucleotide away. The J gene is TRBJ2-1, the V gene TRBV11-1, with 10 bases matching TRBD2. This CDR3 spans 16 amino acids. CDR1 and CDR2 (germline): SGHAT, FQDESV (reference sequence). The CDR3 DNA follows: TGTGCCAGCGGCTTTTCTGCGACTAGCGGGTGGAATGAGCAGTTCTTC. This codes for CASGFSATSGWNEQFF.

The chain joins TRBV2 to TRBJ2-7, with 12 bases lining up with TRBD1. There are 16 residues in the CDR3. Trimming cost V 7 bases and J 6 bases; bases outside gene matches: 13. Germline V gene sequence: CDR1 SNHLY, CDR2 FYNNEI. CDR3 in amino acids: CASILDSGTGGGEQYF. The DNA of the CDR3 is TGTGCCAGCATCCTTGATTCCGGGACAGGGGGCGGCGAGCAGTACTTC.

The chain employs TRBV7-6 and TRBJ2-7; the D gene is possibly TRBD2 (6 bases). The germline V and J ends were trimmed by 3 bases and 5 bases, with 11 bases remaining between them. The CDR3 contains 13 residues. Germline loops: CDR1 SGHVS, CDR2 FNYEAQ. The CDR3 loop reads CASSLAWGDEQYF. The DNA for the CDR3 is TGTGCCAGCAGCTTGGCCTGGGGGGACGAGCAGTACTTC.

V gene TRBV7-9 combines with J gene TRBJ2-1; 8 nucleotides agree with TRBD2. V gave up 5 bases and J gave up 4 bases; unmatched junction bases: 13. Germline assignment: CDR1 SEHNR and CDR2 FQNEAQ (reference sequence). The CDR3 extends over 17 amino acids. CDR3 bases: TGTGCCAGCAGCCCGAAAGCCGGGACTAGACTGTACAATGAGCAGTTCTTC. It yields the protein CASSPKAGTRLYNEQFF.

This chain joins TRBV7-2 and TRBJ1-4; no clear D. The CDR3 runs 14 residues. Germline CDR1 and CDR2: SGHTA and FQGNSA. The V end was cut by 5 bases, the J end by 8 bases, with 15 bases between. The chain's CDR3 is CASSPPSSREKLFF. CDR3 nucleotides: TGTGCCAGCAGCCCCCCGAGCTCTAGGGAAAAACTGTTTTTT.

In the case of this clonotype: A much larger clonotype is one base distant, so this may be a read error. The chain joins TRBV28 to TRBJ1-2, with D uncertain. This CDR3 region has 12 residues. CDR1 and CDR2 from the germline V gene are MDHEN and SYDVKM. The CDR3 spells CASFAAVYCYTF. The DNA of the CDR3 is TGTGCCAGCTTTGCGGCCGTCTATTGCTACACCTTC.

This clonotype was recorded at least ten times. The gene calls are TRBV28 and TRBJ1-1; 7 bases fit TRBD1. Per the germline V gene, CDR1 is MDHEN and CDR2 is SYDVKM. The CDR3 is 15 residues long. V was clipped by 2 bases and J by 2 bases; unmatched bases: 5. Written as DNA, the CDR3 is TGTGCCAGCAGTTTACAGGGGGACGTAAACACTGAAGCTTTCTTT. Amino acids: CASSLQGDVNTEAFF.

This clonotype appeared a few times. This chain joins TRBV3-1 and TRBJ1-1; the D gene is possibly TRBD1 (5 bases). Per germline, CDR1 LGHDT and CDR2 YNNKEL (reference sequence). Trimming pared 0 bases from V and 6 bases from J, leaving 17 bases between. The CDR3 totals 16 residues. Here the CDR3 reads CASSQDRQGGGSEAFF. The CDR3 DNA follows: TGTGCCAGCAGCCAAGATCGGCAGGGAGGAGGGTCTGAAGCTTTCTTT.

This chain links TRBV6-1 with TRBJ1-5, with D maybe TRBD1 (6 bases). The CDR3 is made up of 14 amino acids. Trimming stripped 4 bases from V and 4 bases from J, with 11 bases between. From germline, CDR1 is MNHNS and CDR2 SASEGT. CDR3 region: CASSVDRSNQPQHF. The CDR3 region has the DNA TGTGCCAGCAGTGTTGACAGGTCGAATCAGCCCCAGCATTTT.

The CDR3 coding sequence is TGTGCCAGCAGCCGCCGGGACAGGGGTACCCACGAGCAGTACTTC. Translation gives CASSRRDRGTHEQYF. The chain links TRBV28 to TRBJ2-7; TRBD1 agrees at 10 bases. The CDR3 totals 15 residues. V shed 6 bases, J shed 5 bases, and the junction held 10 bases outside the gene matches. In germline, CDR1 is MDHEN, CDR2 SYDVKM.

This clonotype has a count of ten or more. The chain links TRBV10-3 to TRBJ1-6, with D possibly TRBD1 on 6 matching bases. The CDR3 has 13 residues. The V and J ends lost 8 bases and 9 bases respectively, with 14 bases between them. CDR1 is ENHRY and CDR2 is SYGVKD in the germline V gene. CDR3 sequence (DNA): TGTGCCATCGCCCGGGACATCGCTTCACCCCTCCACTTT. Residues: CAIARDIASPLHF.

The rearrangement joins TRBV7-9 to TRBJ2-3; 9 nucleotides line up with TRBD2. The CDR3 has 17 amino acids. Germline V gives CDR1 SEHNR, CDR2 FQNEAQ (reference sequence). The V and J ends lost 4 bases and 6 bases, in that order; junction bases with no gene match: 14. The CDR3 DNA reads as TGTGCCAGCAGCTCGACGAGAGGACTAGCGATGAGTGATACGCAGTATTTT. This codes for CASSSTRGLAMSDTQYF.

This clonotype turned up a few times. This chain joins TRBV2 and TRBJ2-1; D perhaps matches TRBD1 (6 bases). V lost 8 bases to trimming and J lost 7 bases, with 15 bases between them. From germline, CDR1 is SNHLY and CDR2 FYNNEI. The CDR3 sequence is 13 residues long. CDR3 bases: TGTGCCAGCGAGGGGGTATTAGGAAATGAGCAGTTCTTC. It encodes CASEGVLGNEQFF.

This clonotype was observed a handful of times. CDR3 sequence reads: CASRIAGLGETQYF. The CDR3 DNA sequence: TGTGCCAGCAGGATAGCGGGTTTAGGGGAGACCCAGTACTTC. The chain is built from TRBV6-1 and TRBJ2-5, with 7 positions matching TRBD2. CDR1 is MNHNS, CDR2 SASEGT, per germline. The CDR3 is 14 residues long. Losses at the gene ends were 6 bases for V and 5 bases for J; bases not matched to a gene: 9.

This clonotype was detected ten times or more. This chain joins TRBV19 and TRBJ2-7; TRBD2 matches at 9 bases. Losses at the gene ends were 8 bases for V and 3 bases for J; bases not matched to a gene: 11. Germline V gene data show CDR1 as LNHDA and CDR2 as SQIVND (reference sequence). This CDR3 has 15 amino acids. CDR3 in DNA: TGTGCCAGTCCTTTCGTAAGACTAGCGGTCTACGAGCAGTACTTC. Translating gives CASPFVRLAVYEQYF. The complete variable domain, with remaining parts taken from reference TRBV19 and TRBJ2-7, reads DGGITQSPKYLFRKEGQNVTLSCEQNLNHDAMYWYRQDPGQGLRLIYYSQIVNDFQKGDIAEGYSVSREKKESFPLTVTSAQKNPTAFYLCASPFVRLAVYEQYFGPGTRLTVT.

There are many counts of this clonotype. The chain uses TRBV28 and TRBJ2-7; 12 nucleotides line up with TRBD2. The trim removed 5 bases at V and 4 bases at J, leaving 6 bases unmatched. This CDR3 is built from 15 residues. Germline assignment: CDR1 MDHEN and CDR2 SYDVKM. The CDR3, as DNA: TGTGCCAGCAGTAACGGACTAGCGGGAATGTACGAGCAGTACTTC. Its protein is CASSNGLAGMYEQYF.